This T cell receptor beta chain derives from a study of blood T cell repertoires in COVID-19 (dated by TCRdb to 2020 to 2022). With respect to the entire study: Samples from collaborators originated in the United States, Italy and Spain and spanned both the acute and convalescent phases of COVID-19. The material from the prospective study consisted of cDNA or gDNA derived from T cells, B-cell-depleted T cells, or PBMCs. Deeply sampled blood TCRbeta repertoires from subjects exposed to, actively infected with, or recovered from COVID-19 were included in the dataset. The samples were drawn from the first 160 participants of the ongoing ImmuneRACE study and from some 1,300 subjects provided by 6 global collaborators. The repertoires were released in a freely available public database intended as a resource for research on the immune response to SARS-CoV-2. Nearly every sample came with metadata listing a de-identified subject ID, COVID-19 status, age in years and sex. HLA class I and class II types, where available, came from metadata supplied by the sample provider rather than from assay-based typing. Results the study describes overall, beyond this receptor: The quantity of clinical and demographic metadata differed by source and by participant and was supplied without curation.

Notes on this clone: Its antigen is not yet known. No base quality information exists; no much larger clone differs at one position.

Collaborating institutions collected whole blood in K2EDTA tubes following their own protocols. For TCRbeta analysis, collaborators shipped samples in one of three forms: frozen whole blood, isolated PBMCs, or DNA extracted from either of those sample types. TCRbeta CDR3 regions were amplified from genomic DNA using the immunoSEQ Assay, a bias-controlled multiplex PCR. The authors' pipeline ran thus. Nucleated cell counts per sample were estimated from amplification of reference gene primers within the assay. To quantify the absolute abundance of each unique TCRbeta CDR3 rearrangement, sequence reads were collapsed and filtered. Productive Simpson clonality was computed per sample as the square root of Simpson's diversity index over productive rearrangements. TCRdb retrieved this table from immuneACCESS and kept in-frame rearrangements only. Not all clones are present; in checked studies, unresolved V genes account for under half, and no reason is known for the remainder. V and J calls and clone size are those listed in that table; D and trimming were worked out from the DNA. The sample table contains 120,000 to 150,000 clones; only one count was recorded for around nine tenths of them. The biggest ten clones account for approximately 9% of the sample.

The TCR comes from a woman aged 50 to 60 with active or convalescent COVID-19. The sequenced material came from peripheral blood.

The CDR3 loop reads CASSYGLAGGYEQYF. At the DNA level, the sequence is TGTGCCAGCAGCTACGGACTAGCGGGGGGATACGAGCAGTACTTC. Recombination linked TRBV7-3 to TRBJ2-7; the junction holds 14 bases that match TRBD2. CDR1 and CDR2 are drawn from the germline V gene: SGHTA, FQGTGA. The cysteine opens and the phenylalanine closes a CDR3 of 15 amino acids. The entry retains the CDR3 DNA only, 45 bases that are in frame from base 1. V ends up 4 bases short and J 4 bases short, with an unmatched junction base count of 3. Outside the CDR3, residues come from the reference TRBV7-3 and TRBJ2-7 proteins, so the full variable domain is: GAGVSQTPSNKVTEKGKYVELRCDPISGHTALYWYRQSLGQGPEFLIYFQGTGAADDSGLPNDRFFAVRPEGSVSTLKIQRTERGDSAVYLCASSYGLAGGYEQYFGPGTRLTVT.